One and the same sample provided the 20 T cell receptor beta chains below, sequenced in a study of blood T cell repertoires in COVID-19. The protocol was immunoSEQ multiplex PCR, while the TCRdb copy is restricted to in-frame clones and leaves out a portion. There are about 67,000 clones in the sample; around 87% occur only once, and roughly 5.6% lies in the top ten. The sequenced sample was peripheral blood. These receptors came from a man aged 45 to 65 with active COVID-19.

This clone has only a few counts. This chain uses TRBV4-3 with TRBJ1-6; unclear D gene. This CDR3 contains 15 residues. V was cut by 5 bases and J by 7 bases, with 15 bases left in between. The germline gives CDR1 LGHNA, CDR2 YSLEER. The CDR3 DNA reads TGCGCCAGCAGCTACCGTTCGGGGAGAAATTCACCCCTCCACTTT. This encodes CASSYRSGRNSPLHF.

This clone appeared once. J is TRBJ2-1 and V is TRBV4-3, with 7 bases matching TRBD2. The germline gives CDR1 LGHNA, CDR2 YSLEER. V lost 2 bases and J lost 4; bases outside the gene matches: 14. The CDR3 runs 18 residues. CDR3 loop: CASSQSPLSGALYNEQFF. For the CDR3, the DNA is TGCGCCAGCAGCCAATCCCCCCTGAGCGGGGCTCTTTACAATGAGCAGTTCTTC.

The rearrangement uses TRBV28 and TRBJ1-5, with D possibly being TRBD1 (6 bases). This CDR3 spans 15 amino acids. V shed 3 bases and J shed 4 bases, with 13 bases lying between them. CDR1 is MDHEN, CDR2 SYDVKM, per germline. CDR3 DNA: TGTGCCAGCAGTTTGGACGGACAGATAAATCAGCCCCAGCATTTT. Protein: CASSLDGQINQPQHF.

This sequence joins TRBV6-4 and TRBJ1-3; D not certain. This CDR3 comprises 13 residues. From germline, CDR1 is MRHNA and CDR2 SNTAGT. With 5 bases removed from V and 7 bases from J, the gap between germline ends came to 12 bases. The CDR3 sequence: CASSQQAGNTIYF. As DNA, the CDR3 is TGTGCCAGCAGTCAGCAGGCGGGGAACACCATATATTTT.

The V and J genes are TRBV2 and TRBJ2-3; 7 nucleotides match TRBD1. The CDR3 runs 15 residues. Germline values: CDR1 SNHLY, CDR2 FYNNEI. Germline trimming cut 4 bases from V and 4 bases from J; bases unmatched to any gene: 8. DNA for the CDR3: TGTGCCAGCAGTGCCCAGGGGGTAGGCGCAGATACGCAGTATTTT. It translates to CASSAQGVGADTQYF.

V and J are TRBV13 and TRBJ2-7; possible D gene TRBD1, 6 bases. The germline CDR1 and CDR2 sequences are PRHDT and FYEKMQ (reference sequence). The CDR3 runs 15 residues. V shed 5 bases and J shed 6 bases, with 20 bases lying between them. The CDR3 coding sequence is TGTGCCAGCAGCCTCGGACAGTGGGGCAGCCTCGAGCAGTACTTC. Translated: CASSLGQWGSLEQYF.

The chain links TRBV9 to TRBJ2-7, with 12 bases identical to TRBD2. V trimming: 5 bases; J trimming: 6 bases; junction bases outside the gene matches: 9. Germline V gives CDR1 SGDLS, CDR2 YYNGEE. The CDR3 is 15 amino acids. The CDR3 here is CASSLAGGRLGEQYF. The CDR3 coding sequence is TGTGCCAGCAGTCTAGCGGGAGGGCGGCTTGGCGAGCAGTACTTC.

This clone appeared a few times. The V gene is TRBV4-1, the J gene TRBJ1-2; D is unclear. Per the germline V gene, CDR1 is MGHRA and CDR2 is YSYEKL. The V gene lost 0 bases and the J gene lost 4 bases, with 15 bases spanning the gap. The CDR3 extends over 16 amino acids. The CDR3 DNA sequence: TGCGCCAGCAGCCAAGATTCCCAGTTTCGGAGCTATGGCTACACCTTC. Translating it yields CASSQDSQFRSYGYTF.

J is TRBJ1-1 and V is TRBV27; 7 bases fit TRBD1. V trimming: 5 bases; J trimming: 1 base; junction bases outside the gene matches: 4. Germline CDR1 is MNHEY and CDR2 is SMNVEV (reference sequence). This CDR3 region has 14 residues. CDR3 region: CASSPWTGNTEAFF. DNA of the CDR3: TGTGCCAGCAGTCCCTGGACAGGGAACACTGAAGCTTTCTTT.

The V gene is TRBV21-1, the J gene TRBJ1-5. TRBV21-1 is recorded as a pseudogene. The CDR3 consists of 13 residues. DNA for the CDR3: TGTGCCAGCACAGAAGGGGGGGGTCAGCCCCAGCATTTT. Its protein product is CASTEGGGQPQHF.

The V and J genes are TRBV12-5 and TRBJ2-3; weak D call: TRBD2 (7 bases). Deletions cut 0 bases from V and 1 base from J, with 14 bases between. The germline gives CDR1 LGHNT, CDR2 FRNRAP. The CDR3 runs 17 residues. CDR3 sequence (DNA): TGTGCTAGTGGTTTGGTAGTCCGGGGGGCTGGCACAGATACGCAGTATTTT. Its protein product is CASGLVVRGAGTDTQYF.

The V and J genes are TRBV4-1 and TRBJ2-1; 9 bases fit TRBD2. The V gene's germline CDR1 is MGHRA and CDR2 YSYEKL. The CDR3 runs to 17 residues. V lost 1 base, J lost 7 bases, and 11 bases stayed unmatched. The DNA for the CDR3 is TGCGCCAGCAGCCAAGGACGGACTAGCGCGGAAGTAAATGAGCAGTTCTTC. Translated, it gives CASSQGRTSAEVNEQFF.

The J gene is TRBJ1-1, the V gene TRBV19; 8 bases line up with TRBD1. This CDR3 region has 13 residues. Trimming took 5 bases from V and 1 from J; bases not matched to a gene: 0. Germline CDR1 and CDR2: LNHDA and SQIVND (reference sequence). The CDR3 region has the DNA TGTGCCAGTAGTGGACAGGGGAACACTGAAGCTTTCTTT. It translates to CASSGQGNTEAFF.

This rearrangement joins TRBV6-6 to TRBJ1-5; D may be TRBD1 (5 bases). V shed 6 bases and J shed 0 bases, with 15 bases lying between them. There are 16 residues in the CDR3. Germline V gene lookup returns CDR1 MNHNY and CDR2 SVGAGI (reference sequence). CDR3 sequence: CASSYGRGSSNQPQHF. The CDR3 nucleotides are TGTGCCAGCAGCTATGGGAGGGGCAGTAGCAATCAGCCCCAGCATTTT.

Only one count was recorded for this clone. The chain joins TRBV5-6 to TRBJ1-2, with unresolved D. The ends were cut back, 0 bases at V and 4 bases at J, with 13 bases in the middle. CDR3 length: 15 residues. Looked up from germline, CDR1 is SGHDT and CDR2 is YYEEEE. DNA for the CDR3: TGTGCCAGCAGCTTGGGCACAGAAACCCTCTATGGCTACACCTTC. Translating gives CASSLGTETLYGYTF. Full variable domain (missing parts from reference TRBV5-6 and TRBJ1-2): DAGVTQSPTHLIKTRGQQVTLRCSPKSGHDTVSWYQQALGQGPQFIFQYYEEEERQRGNFPDRFSGHQFPNYSSELNVNALLLGDSALYLCASSLGTETLYGYTFGSGTRLTVV.

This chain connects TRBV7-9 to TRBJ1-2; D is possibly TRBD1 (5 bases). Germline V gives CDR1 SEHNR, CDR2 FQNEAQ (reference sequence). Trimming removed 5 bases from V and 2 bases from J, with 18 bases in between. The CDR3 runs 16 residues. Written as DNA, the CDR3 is TGTGCCAGCAGCACCCTAGGAGGGGCCTTCAACTATGGCTACACCTTC. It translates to CASSTLGGAFNYGYTF.

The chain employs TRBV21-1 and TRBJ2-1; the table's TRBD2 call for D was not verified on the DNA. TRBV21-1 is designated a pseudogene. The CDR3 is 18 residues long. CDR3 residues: CASSKVGGLAEAYNEQFF. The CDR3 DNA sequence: TGTGCCAGCAGCAAAGTAGGTGGGCTAGCGGAGGCCTACAATGAGCAGTTCTTC.

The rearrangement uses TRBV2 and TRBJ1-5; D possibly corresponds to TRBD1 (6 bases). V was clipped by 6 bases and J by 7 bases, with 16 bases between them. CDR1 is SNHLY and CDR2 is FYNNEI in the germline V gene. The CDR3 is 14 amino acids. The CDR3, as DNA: TGTGCCAGCAGAATCAGGGGATTCGGGCAGCCCCAGCATTTT. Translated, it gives CASRIRGFGQPQHF.

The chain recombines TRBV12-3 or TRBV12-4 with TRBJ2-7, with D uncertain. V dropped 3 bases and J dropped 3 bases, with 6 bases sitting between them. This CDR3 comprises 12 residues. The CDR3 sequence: CASSLSRYEQYF. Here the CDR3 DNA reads TGTGCCAGCAGTTTGTCTCGCTACGAGCAGTACTTC.

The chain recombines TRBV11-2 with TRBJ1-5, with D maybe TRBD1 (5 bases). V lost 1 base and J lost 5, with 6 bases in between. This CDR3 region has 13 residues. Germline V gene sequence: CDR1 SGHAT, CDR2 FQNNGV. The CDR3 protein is CASSLGRDQPQHF. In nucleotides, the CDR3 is TGTGCCAGCAGCTTAGGCAGGGATCAGCCCCAGCATTTT. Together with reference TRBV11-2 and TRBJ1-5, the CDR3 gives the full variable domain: EAGVAQSPRYKIIEKRQSVAFWCNPISGHATLYWYQQILGQGPKLLIQFQNNGVVDDSQLPKDRFSAERLKGVDSTLKIQPAKLEDSAVYLCASSLGRDQPQHFGDGTRLSIL.